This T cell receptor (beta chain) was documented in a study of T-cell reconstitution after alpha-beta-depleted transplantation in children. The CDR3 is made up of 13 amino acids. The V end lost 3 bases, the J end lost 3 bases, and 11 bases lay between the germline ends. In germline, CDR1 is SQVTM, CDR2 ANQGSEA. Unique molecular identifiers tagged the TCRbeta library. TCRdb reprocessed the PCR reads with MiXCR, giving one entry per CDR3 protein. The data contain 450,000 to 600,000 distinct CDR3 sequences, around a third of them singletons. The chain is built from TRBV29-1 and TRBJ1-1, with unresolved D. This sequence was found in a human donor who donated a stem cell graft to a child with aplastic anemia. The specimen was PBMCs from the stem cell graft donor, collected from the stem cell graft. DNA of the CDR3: TGCAGCGTTGATGAGGGTTTCGACACTGAAGCTTTCTTT. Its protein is CSVDEGFDTEAFF.